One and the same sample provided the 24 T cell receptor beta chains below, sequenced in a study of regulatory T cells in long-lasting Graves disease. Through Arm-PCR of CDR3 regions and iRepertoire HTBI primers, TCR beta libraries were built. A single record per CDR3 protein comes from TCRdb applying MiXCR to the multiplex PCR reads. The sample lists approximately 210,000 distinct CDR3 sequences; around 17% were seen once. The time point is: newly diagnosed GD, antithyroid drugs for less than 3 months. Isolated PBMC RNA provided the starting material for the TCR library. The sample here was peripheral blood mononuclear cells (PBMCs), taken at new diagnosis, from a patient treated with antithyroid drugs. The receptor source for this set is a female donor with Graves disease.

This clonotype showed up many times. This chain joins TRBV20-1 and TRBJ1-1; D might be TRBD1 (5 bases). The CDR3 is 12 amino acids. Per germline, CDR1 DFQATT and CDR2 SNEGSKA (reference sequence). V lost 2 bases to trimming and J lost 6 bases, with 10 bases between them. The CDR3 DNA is TGCAGTGCTAGATGGCAGGGTCCTGAAGCTTTCTTT. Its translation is CSARWQGPEAFF.

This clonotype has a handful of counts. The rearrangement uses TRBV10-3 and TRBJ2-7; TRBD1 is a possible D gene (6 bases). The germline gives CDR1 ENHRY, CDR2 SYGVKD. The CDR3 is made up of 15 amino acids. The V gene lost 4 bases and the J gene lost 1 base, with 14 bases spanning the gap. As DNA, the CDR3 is TGTGCCATCAGTGCTTACGGGACATTGTCCTACGAGCAGTACTTC. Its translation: CAISAYGTLSYEQYF.

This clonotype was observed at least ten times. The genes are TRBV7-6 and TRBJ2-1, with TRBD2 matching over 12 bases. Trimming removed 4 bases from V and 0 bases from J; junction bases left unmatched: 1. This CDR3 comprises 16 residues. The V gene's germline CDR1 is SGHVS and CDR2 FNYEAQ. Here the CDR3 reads CASSSTSGSSYNEQFF. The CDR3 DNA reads TGTGCCAGCAGCTCGACTAGCGGGAGCTCCTACAATGAGCAGTTCTTC.

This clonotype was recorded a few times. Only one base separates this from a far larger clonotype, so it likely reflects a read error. CDR3 bases: TGTGCCAGCAGCTTGGGACAGGCAAATGAAAAACTGTATTTT. Its protein product is CASSLGQANEKLYF. The V gene is TRBV5-5, the J gene TRBJ1-4; D is perhaps TRBD1 (6 bases). The germline V gene encodes CDR1 SGHKS and CDR2 YYEKEE (reference sequence). This CDR3 is 14 amino acids long.

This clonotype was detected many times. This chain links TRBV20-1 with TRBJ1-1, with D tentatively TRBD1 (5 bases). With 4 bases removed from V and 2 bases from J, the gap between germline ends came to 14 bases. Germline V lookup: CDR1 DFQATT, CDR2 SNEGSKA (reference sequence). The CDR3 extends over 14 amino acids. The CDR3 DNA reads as TGCAGTGCTACCCGGACAAGTATAAACACTGAAGCTTTCTTT. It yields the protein CSATRTSINTEAFF.

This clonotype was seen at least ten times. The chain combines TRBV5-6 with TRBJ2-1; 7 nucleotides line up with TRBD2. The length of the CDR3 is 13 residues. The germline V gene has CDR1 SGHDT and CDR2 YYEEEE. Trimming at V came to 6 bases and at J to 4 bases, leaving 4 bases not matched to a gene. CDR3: CASIASGYNEQFF. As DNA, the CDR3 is TGTGCCAGCATAGCTAGCGGATACAATGAGCAGTTCTTC.

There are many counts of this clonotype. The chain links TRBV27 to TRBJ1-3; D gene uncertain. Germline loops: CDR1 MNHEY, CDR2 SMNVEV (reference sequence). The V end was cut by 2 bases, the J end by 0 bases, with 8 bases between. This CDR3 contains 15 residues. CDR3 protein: CASSLDPVSGNTIYF. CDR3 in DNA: TGTGCCAGCAGTTTAGACCCCGTCTCTGGAAACACCATATATTTT.

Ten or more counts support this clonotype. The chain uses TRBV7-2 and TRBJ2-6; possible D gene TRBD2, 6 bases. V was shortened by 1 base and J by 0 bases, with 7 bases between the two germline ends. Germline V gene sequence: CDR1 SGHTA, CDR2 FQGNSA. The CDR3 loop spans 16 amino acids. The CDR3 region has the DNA TGTGCCAGCAGCTTAGGGGGAGGCTCTGGGGCCAACGTCCTGACTTTC. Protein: CASSLGGGSGANVLTF.

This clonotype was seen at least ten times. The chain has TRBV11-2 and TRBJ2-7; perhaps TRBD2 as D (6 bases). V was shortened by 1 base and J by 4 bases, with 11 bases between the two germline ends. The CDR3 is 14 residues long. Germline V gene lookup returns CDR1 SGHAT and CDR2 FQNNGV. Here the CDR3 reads CASSLALANYEQYF. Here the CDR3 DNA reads TGTGCCAGCAGCTTAGCCCTAGCGAATTACGAGCAGTACTTC.

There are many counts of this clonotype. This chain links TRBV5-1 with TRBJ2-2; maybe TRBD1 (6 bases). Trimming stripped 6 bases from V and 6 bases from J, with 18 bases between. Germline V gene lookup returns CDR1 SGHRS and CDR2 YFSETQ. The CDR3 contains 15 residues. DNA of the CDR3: TGCGCCAGCAATCCAGGGGATACCGCTGCCGGGGAGCTGTTTTTT. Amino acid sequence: CASNPGDTAAGELFF.

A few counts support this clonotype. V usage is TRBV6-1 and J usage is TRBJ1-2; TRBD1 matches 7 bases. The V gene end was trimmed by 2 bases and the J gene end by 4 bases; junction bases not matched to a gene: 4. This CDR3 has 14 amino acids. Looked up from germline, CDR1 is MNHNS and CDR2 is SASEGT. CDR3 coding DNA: TGTGCCAGCAGTGAAACAGGGGACTCCTATGGCTACACCTTC. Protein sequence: CASSETGDSYGYTF.

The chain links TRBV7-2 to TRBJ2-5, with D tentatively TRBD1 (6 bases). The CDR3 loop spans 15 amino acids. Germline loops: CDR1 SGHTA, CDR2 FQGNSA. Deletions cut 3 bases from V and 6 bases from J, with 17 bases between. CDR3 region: CASSFQQGVIKTQYF. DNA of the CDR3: TGTGCCAGCAGCTTTCAACAGGGAGTGATAAAGACCCAGTACTTC.

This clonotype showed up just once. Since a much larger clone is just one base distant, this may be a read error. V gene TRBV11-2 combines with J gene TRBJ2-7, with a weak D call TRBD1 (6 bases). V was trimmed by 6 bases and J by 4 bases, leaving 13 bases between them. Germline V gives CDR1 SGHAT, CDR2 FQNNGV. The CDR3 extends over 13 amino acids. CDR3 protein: CASSWDTGYEQYF. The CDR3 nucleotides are TGTGCCAGCAGTTGGGACACCGGGTACGAGCAGTACTTC.

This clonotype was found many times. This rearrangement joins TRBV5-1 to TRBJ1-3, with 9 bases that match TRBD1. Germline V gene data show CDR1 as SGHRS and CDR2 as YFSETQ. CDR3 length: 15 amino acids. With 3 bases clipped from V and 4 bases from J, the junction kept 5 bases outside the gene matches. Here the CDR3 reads CASSSTQGAGNTIYF. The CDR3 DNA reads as TGCGCCAGCAGCTCGACACAGGGGGCCGGAAACACCATATATTTT.

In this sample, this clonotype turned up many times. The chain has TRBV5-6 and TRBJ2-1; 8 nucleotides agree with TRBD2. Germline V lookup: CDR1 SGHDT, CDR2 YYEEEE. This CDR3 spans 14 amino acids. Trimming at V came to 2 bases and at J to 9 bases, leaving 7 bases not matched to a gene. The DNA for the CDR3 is TGTGCCAGCAGCTTACTAGCGGAGGTCATTGAGCAGTTCTTC. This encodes CASSLLAEVIEQFF.

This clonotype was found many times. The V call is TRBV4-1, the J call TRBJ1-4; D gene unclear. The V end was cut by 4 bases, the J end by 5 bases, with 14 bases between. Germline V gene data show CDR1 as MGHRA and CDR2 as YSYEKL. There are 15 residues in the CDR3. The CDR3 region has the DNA TGCGCCAGCAGCCCCAGTCTCTCGACGAATGAAAAACTGTTTTTT. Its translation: CASSPSLSTNEKLFF.

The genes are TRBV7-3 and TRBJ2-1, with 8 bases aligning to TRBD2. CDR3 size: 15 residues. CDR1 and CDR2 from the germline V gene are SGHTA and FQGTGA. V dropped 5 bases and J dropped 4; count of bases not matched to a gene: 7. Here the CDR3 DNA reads TGTGCCAGCAGCCCGGACGGGGGGGCTTACAATGAGCAGTTCTTC. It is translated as CASSPDGGAYNEQFF.

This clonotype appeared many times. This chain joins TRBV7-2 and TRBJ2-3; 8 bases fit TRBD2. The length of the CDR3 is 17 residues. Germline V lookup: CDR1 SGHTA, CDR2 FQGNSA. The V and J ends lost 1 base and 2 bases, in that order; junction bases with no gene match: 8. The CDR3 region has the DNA TGTGCCAGCAGCTTAGTTCTTAGCGGGGACCTCACAGATACGCAGTATTTT. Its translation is CASSLVLSGDLTDTQYF.

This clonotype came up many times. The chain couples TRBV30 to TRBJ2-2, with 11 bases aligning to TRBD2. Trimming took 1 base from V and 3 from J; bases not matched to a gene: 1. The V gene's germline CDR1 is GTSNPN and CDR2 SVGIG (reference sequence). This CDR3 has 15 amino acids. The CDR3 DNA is TGTGCCTGGAGTGAGGGACTAGCGGACACCGGGGAGCTGTTTTTT. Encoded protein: CAWSEGLADTGELFF.

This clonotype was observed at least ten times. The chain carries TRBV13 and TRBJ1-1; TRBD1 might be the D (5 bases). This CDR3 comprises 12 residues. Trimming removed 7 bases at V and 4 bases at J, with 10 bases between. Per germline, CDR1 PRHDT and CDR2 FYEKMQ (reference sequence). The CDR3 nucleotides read TGTGCCAGCAACCCTGGGGGCACTGAAGCTTTCTTT. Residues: CASNPGGTEAFF.

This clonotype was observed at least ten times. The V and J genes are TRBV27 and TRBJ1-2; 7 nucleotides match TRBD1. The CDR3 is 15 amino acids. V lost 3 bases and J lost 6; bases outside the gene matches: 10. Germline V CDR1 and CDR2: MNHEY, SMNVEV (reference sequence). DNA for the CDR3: TGTGCCAGCAGTTTGACAGGGCATCAAGTAGATGGCTACACCTTC. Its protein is CASSLTGHQVDGYTF.

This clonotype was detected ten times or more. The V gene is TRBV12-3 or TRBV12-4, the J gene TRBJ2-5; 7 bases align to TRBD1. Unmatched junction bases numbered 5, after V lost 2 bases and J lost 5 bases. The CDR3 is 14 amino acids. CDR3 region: CASSLSVRGETQYF. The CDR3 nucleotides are TGTGCCAGCAGTTTATCGGTCAGGGGGGAGACCCAGTACTTC.

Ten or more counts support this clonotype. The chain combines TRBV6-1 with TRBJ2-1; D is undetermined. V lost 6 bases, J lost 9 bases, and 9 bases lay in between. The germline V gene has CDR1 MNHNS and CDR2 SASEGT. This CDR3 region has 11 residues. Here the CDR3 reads CASSRSGEQFF. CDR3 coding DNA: TGTGCCAGCAGCCGCAGTGGTGAGCAGTTCTTC.

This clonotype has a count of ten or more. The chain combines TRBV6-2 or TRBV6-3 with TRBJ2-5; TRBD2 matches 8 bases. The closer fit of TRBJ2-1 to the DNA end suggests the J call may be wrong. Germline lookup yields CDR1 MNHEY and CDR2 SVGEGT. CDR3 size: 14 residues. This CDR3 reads CASSYRRGVPEQFF. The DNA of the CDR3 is TGTGCCAGCAGTTACCGGCGGGGGGTACCTGAGCAGTTCTTC.